The 5 T cell receptor beta chains presented below share a single source sample, sequenced in a study of CD8+ T cells in alopecia areata. After isolation, RNA underwent reverse transcription to generate cDNA as the sequencing template. Here immunoSEQ multiplex PCR was the method, and the copy in TCRdb shows in-frame clones only, minus some. Of 130,000 or so clones in the sample, roughly 50% were seen once. Specimen: NKG2D-low CD8+ T cells sorted from blood. These TCRs come from a human donor with alopecia areata.

V gene TRBV23-1 combines with J gene TRBJ2-2; D possibly corresponds to TRBD2 (6 bases). TRBV23-1 is marked as an open reading frame, function uncertain. The CDR3 is made up of 14 amino acids. V was clipped by 11 bases and J by 5 bases, with 18 bases between them. CDR3 coding DNA: TGCGCCTTGGGACGGGGGTCTAGGACCGGGGAGCTGTTTTTT. Protein sequence: CALGRGSRTGELFF.

The J gene is TRBJ2-3, the V gene TRBV4-3; maybe TRBD2 (6 bases). V lost 1 base, J lost 5 bases, and 13 bases lay in between. CDR3 length equals 15 residues. Germline-derived CDR1 and CDR2 are LGHNA and YSLEER. The CDR3 DNA follows: TGCGCCAGCAGCCAAGGGGCGCCGGGACTAGATACGCAGTATTTT. Protein: CASSQGAPGLDTQYF.

The table lists this clone with a few counts. V and J are TRBV28 and TRBJ1-1; TRBD1 agrees at 8 bases. The trim removed 5 bases at V and 1 base at J, leaving 9 bases unmatched. The CDR3 has 16 amino acids. CDR1 and CDR2 from the germline V gene are MDHEN and SYDVKM. CDR3 sequence: CASSTRDRIPNTEAFF. The CDR3 DNA reads TGTGCCAGCAGTACGAGGGACAGGATCCCGAACACTGAAGCTTTCTTT.

This clone came up a few times. CDR3 DNA sequence: TGCAGCGCTGGAGGACGGGCCCTCTCTGGCTACACCTTC. As protein: CSAGGRALSGYTF. The chain links TRBV29-1 to TRBJ1-2, with unresolved D. The CDR3 consists of 13 residues. Germline CDR1 SQVTM, CDR2 ANQGSEA. Trimming left V 7 bases short and J 7 bases short, with 19 bases between. Filled out from reference TRBV29-1 and TRBJ1-2, the complete variable domain reads SAVISQKPSRDICQRGTSLTIQCQVDSQVTMMFWYRQQPGQSLTLIATANQGSEATYESGFVIDKFPISRPNLTFSTLTVSNMSPEDSSIYLCSAGGRALSGYTFGSGTRLTVV.

The rearrangement links TRBV4-1 to TRBJ2-7; D is possibly TRBD2 (6 bases). The germline V gene encodes CDR1 MGHRA and CDR2 YSYEKL. The CDR3 contains 15 residues. Trimming cost V 0 bases and J 7 bases, with 16 bases left between them. This chain's CDR3 is CASSQDASGVKEQYF. The CDR3 DNA follows: TGCGCCAGCAGCCAAGATGCCTCGGGGGTAAAGGAGCAGTACTTC.